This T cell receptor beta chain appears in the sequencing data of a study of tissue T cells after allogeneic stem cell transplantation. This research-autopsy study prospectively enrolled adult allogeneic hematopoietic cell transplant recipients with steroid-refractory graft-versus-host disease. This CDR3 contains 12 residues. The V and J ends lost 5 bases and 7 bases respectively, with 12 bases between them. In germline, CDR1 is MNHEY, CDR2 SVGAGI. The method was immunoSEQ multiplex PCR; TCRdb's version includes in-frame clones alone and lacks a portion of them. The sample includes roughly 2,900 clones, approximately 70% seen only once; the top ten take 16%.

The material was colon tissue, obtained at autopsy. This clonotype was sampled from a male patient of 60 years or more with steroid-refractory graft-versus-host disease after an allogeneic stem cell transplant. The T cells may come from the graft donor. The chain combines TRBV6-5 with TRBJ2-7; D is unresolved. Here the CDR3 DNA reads TGTGCCAGCAGTCGTAACATGGGGGAGCAGTACTTC. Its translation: CASSRNMGEQYF.